The TCR beta chain described here comes from a study of cytomegalovirus exposure and HLA in healthy donors. For the study at large: About 80 million unique TCRs, all from HLA-typed donors, were included in an early release of the data. Whole-study findings and limits: Exclusion as indistinguishable affected some V segments, including TRBV6-2 and TRBV6-3.

Amplification used 60 Vbeta primers and 13 Jbeta primers. Libraries were prepared by immunoSEQ multiplex PCR; TCRdb keeps only in-frame clonotypes and omits some of them. The sample yields some 110,000 clones, over 70% seen once. Regarding this clone: Its antigen is as yet unknown.

Healthy bone marrow donors formed the donor group. This CDR3 spans 16 amino acids. Losses at the gene ends were 3 bases for V and 0 bases for J; bases not matched to a gene: 4. CDR1 is SGHNT, CDR2 YYREEE, per germline (reference sequence). Sequencing was carried out using PBMCs. The sequence was obtained from a woman in her forties or fifties in good health and CMV-seropositive. The rearrangement uses TRBV5-4 and TRBJ2-7, with 12 bases matching TRBD2. CDR3 region: CASSSGTSGLSYEQYF. CDR3 nucleotide sequence: TGTGCCAGCAGCTCCGGGACTAGCGGGCTCTCCTACGAGCAGTACTTC.